Shown below are 7 T cell receptor beta chains from a single sample sequenced in a study of neurological immune-mediated disorders. MiXCR, run by TCRdb on the 5' RACE reads, gives a single entry per CDR3 protein. The sample yields tens of thousands of distinct CDR3 sequences, around 3% seen once. The sequenced sample was PBMCs. These receptors were taken from a middle-aged man with multiple sclerosis.

This clonotype was observed many times. The chain uses TRBV4-2 and TRBJ2-7, with 7 bases lining up with TRBD2. The CDR3 is made up of 15 amino acids. CDR1 is LGHNA, CDR2 YNFKEQ, per germline. J lost 2 bases, V lost 1 base, and 5 bases had no gene match. For the CDR3, the DNA is TGTGCCAGCAGCCAAGGTCGGGGAGGGCCCTACGAGCAGTACTTC. Its protein is CASSQGRGGPYEQYF.

This clonotype came up many times. The rearrangement links TRBV5-6 to TRBJ2-7; TRBD2 agrees at 8 bases. The CDR3 runs to 14 residues. The germline gives CDR1 SGHDT, CDR2 YYEEEE. Germline trimming cut 2 bases from V and 3 bases from J; bases unmatched to any gene: 4. CDR3 residues: CASSLSGSFYEQYF. CDR3 in DNA: TGTGCCAGCAGCTTAAGCGGGAGTTTCTACGAGCAGTACTTC.

The chain uses TRBV20-1 and TRBJ2-5; TRBD1 might be the D (6 bases). Trimming shortened V by 7 bases and J by 5 bases, and 17 bases separated the two germline ends. Per germline, CDR1 DFQATT and CDR2 SNEGSKA (reference sequence). This CDR3 is 13 amino acids long. CDR3 loop: CSDRRTGRETQYF. The CDR3 nucleotides are TGCAGTGATAGGAGAACAGGGCGGGAGACCCAGTACTTC.

This clonotype has ten or more counts. The CDR3 reads CSATGTSGGGGFTDTQYF. Here the CDR3 DNA reads TGCAGTGCAACCGGGACTAGCGGGGGGGGAGGATTCACAGATACGCAGTATTTT. V usage is TRBV20-1 and J usage is TRBJ2-3; 16 nucleotides match TRBD2. Germline V lookup: CDR1 DFQATT, CDR2 SNEGSKA (reference sequence). The CDR3 length is 18 residues. The trim removed 6 bases at V and 2 bases at J, leaving 11 bases unmatched.

This clonotype occurred many times. The V call is TRBV12-3 or TRBV12-4, the J call TRBJ2-1; 7 bases align to TRBD2. Unmatched junction bases numbered 5, after V lost 1 base and J lost 5 bases. The CDR3 extends over 15 amino acids. The CDR3 is CASSLGLAVHNEQFF. For the CDR3, the DNA is TGTGCCAGCAGTTTAGGGCTAGCGGTACACAATGAGCAGTTCTTC.

This clonotype was recorded at least ten times. The chain is built from TRBV10-2 and TRBJ1-1; a possible D gene is TRBD1 (6 bases). Trimming took 6 bases from V and 3 from J, leaving 11 bases between them. This CDR3 comprises 13 residues. Germline V CDR1 and CDR2: WSHSY, SAAADI. The DNA for the CDR3 is TGCGCCAGCAGGGTCTCAGGGGACACTGAAGCTTTCTTT. Protein product: CASRVSGDTEAFF.

There are many counts of this clonotype. The chain carries TRBV6-5 and TRBJ1-5, with 10 bases fitting TRBD1. The CDR3 is made up of 14 amino acids. V trimming: 4 bases; J trimming: 11 bases; junction bases outside the gene matches: 8. Germline CDR1 and CDR2: MNHEY and SVGAGI. CDR3 sequence reads: CASSFRDRGSSQHF. The CDR3 DNA is TGTGCCAGCAGTTTCCGGGACAGGGGCTCGTCCCAGCATTTT.